This record concerns one TCR beta chain sequence. Its cognate antigen is unknown. The identical CDR3 is also encoded by other nucleotide sequences in the sample. The V and J ends lost 3 bases and 0 bases respectively, with 5 bases between them. Germline assignment: CDR1 MDHEN and CDR2 SYDVKM. The CDR3 runs to 13 residues. This record comes from a study of shared clonotypes between healthy human individuals. Points from the study as a whole: Among non-shared clonotypes, generation probabilities were lower than among those shared by all four donors. For naive CD4 cells, around 5% of clonotypes were shared across four donors. Naive subsets generally had larger estimated richness than memory subsets.

The deep-level immunoSEQ assay was used. Assay used: immunoSEQ multiplex PCR; TCRdb lists only in-frame clones, some missing. The sample includes about 2.1 million clones, 85% to 95% seen only once; the top ten take 1.7%. Naive CD8 cells were CD45RO-negative, positively selected for CCR7, excluding terminally differentiated effector memory CD45RA+ cells. The TCR originated in a young man in good health. Some clones in this sample may be carry-over from other donors' samples. This chain links TRBV28 with TRBJ1-1; no clear D gene. The sample was naive CD8+ T cells from PBMCs. The CDR3 is CASSFGMNTEAFF. Written as DNA, the CDR3 is TGTGCCAGCAGTTTTGGGATGAACACTGAAGCTTTCTTT.